Below, 26 T cell receptor beta chains from the same sample are listed, as sequenced in a study of quantifying T cell responses using KT2 cells. The wider study: cDNA was made from DNase-treated RNA using alpha and beta constant primers.

The cDNA 3' end received a ligated oligonucleotide with a UMI. First-round PCR used about 4 cycles and beta primers RC1.1 and RC1.2 covering TRBC1 and TRBC2. TCRdb called the UMI-ligation and nested PCR reads again in MiXCR, with one record for every CDR3 protein. This sample yields 39,000 or so distinct CDR3 sequences, of which over 15% are seen a single time; about 40% belongs to the top ten. The sequenced sample was PBMCs spiked with cells of the T cell clone KT2. These receptors came from a human donor.

This clonotype was observed a handful of times. The chain employs TRBV11-3 and TRBJ1-1; D unclear. CDR3 size: 12 residues. Trimming removed 5 bases from V and 6 bases from J, with 10 bases in between. Germline values: CDR1 SGHNT, CDR2 YENEEA. CDR3 sequence (DNA): TGTGCCAGCAGCCCGATCCTTGCTGAAGCTTTCTTT. Translating it yields CASSPILAEAFF.

This chain links TRBV2 with TRBJ2-3; the match to TRBD2 covers 13 bases. The CDR3 loop spans 16 amino acids. Germline CDR1 is SNHLY and CDR2 is FYNNEI. After removal of 5 bases from V and 1 base from J, the junction contained 3 bases not matched to a gene. The CDR3 DNA follows: TGTGCCAGCAGTCAAGGACTAGCGGGGGGCACAGATACGCAGTATTTT. Translation gives CASSQGLAGGTDTQYF.

This clonotype has just one count. The CDR3 sequence is CASWGQGRTGELFF. The CDR3 nucleotides read TGTGCCAGCTGGGGACAGGGGAGGACCGGGGAGCTGTTTTTT. The rearrangement uses TRBV3-1 and TRBJ2-2, with TRBD1 matching 10 bases. Germline V CDR1 and CDR2: LGHDT, YNNKEL (reference sequence). V lost 8 bases to trimming and J lost 5 bases; unmatched junction nucleotides: 5. The CDR3 is 14 amino acids.

This clonotype has just a few counts. This sequence joins TRBV7-8 and TRBJ2-1; 11 bases align to TRBD2. In germline, CDR1 is SGHVS, CDR2 FQNEAQ. Unmatched junction bases numbered 6, after V lost 1 base and J lost 4 bases. The CDR3 loop spans 17 amino acids. In DNA, the CDR3 is TGTGCCAGCAGCTTAGGGCCTAGCGGGAGGCTTTACAATGAGCAGTTCTTC. Translating it yields CASSLGPSGRLYNEQFF.

This clonotype has more than one count but fewer than ten. This chain joins TRBV5-4 and TRBJ1-1; 9 positions agree with TRBD1. The CDR3 sequence is 15 residues long. The ends lost 7 bases at V and 3 bases at J; junction bases unmatched: 10. Looked up from germline, CDR1 is SGHNT and CDR2 is YYREEE (reference sequence). CDR3 sequence reads: CASHFFDRGYTEAFF. The CDR3 DNA reads TGTGCCAGCCACTTTTTCGACAGGGGGTACACTGAAGCTTTCTTT.

The V gene is TRBV3-1, the J gene TRBJ1-6, with D maybe TRBD1 (6 bases). The germline gives CDR1 LGHDT, CDR2 YNNKEL (reference sequence). V was trimmed by 2 bases and J by 5 bases, leaving 13 bases between them. This CDR3 is built from 16 residues. The CDR3 DNA is TGTGCCAGCAGCCAAACGCGGGACATCCATAATTCACCCCTCCACTTT. It specifies CASSQTRDIHNSPLHF. The full variable domain, in which reference TRBV3-1 and TRBJ1-6 provide the parts outside the CDR3, is DTAVSQTPKYLVTQMGNDKSIKCEQNLGHDTMYWYKQDSKKFLKIMFSYNNKELIINETVPNRFSPKSPDKAHLNLHINSLELGDSAVYFCASSQTRDIHNSPLHFGNGTRLTVT.

This chain joins TRBV20-1 and TRBJ2-1; 7 positions match TRBD1. The CDR3 loop spans 16 amino acids. Trimming cost V 5 bases and J 1 base; bases outside gene matches: 11. The germline CDR1 and CDR2 sequences are DFQATT and SNEGSKA (reference sequence). CDR3 amino acids: CSADDREKGSYNEQFF. The CDR3 DNA follows: TGCAGTGCTGACGACAGGGAAAAAGGATCCTACAATGAGCAGTTCTTC.

This clonotype was picked up a small number of times. J is TRBJ2-1 and V is TRBV14; perhaps TRBD1 as D (5 bases). Germline values: CDR1 SGHDN, CDR2 FVKESK. Trimming left V 5 bases short and J 4 bases short, with 12 bases between. The CDR3 has 14 residues. This CDR3 reads CASSERQLYNEQFF. CDR3 DNA sequence: TGTGCCAGCAGCGAACGACAGCTATACAATGAGCAGTTCTTC.

This clonotype was detected a few times. The V and J genes are TRBV18 and TRBJ2-3; 11 positions agree with TRBD2. The germline CDR1 and CDR2 sequences are KGHSH and LQKENI. V lost 3 bases to trimming and J lost 6 bases; unmatched junction nucleotides: 14. This CDR3 spans 18 amino acids. CDR3 nucleotides: TGTGCCAGCTCACCCGTCGCACTAGCGGGGGTAAATCGTGATACGCAGTATTTT. Protein sequence: CASSPVALAGVNRDTQYF.

In this sample, this clonotype turned up many times. The V gene is TRBV9, the J gene TRBJ2-1; tentatively, D is TRBD2 (7 bases). Per germline, CDR1 SGDLS and CDR2 YYNGEE. The CDR3 runs 16 residues. With 4 bases removed from V and 9 bases from J, the gap between germline ends came to 23 bases. CDR3 sequence reads: CASSPRSGGAPSEQFF. CDR3 nucleotides: TGTGCCAGCAGCCCCCGTAGTGGGGGGGCCCCTAGTGAGCAGTTCTTC.

The rearrangement uses TRBV2 and TRBJ1-1; D perhaps matches TRBD1 (6 bases). This CDR3 region has 13 residues. V was shortened by 7 bases and J by 3 bases, with 12 bases between the two germline ends. Germline-derived CDR1 and CDR2 are SNHLY and FYNNEI. Here the CDR3 reads CASKAGADTEAFF. The CDR3 DNA follows: TGTGCCAGCAAGGCAGGGGCGGACACTGAAGCTTTCTTT.

In this sample, this clonotype turned up a few times. The V call is TRBV20-1, the J call TRBJ2-3; D remains unclear. V lost 2 bases and J 5 bases, leaving 11 bases between the germline ends. CDR3 length: 13 residues. Per the germline V gene, CDR1 is DFQATT and CDR2 is SNEGSKA (reference sequence). CDR3 coding DNA: TGCAGTGCTAGACCCGACTTTGGAGATACGCAGTATTTT. This codes for CSARPDFGDTQYF.

The table lists this clonotype with a few counts. The V call is TRBV12-3 or TRBV12-4, the J call TRBJ2-1; D may be TRBD1 or TRBD2 (5 bases each). V was pared by 6 bases and J by 8 bases, with 20 bases between. The CDR3 runs to 15 residues. The CDR3 nucleotides are TGTGCCAGCAGCAGCGGCAGGGTGGCAAGGGATGAGCAGTTCTTC. This codes for CASSSGRVARDEQFF.

This clonotype was picked up one time. This chain links TRBV7-8 with TRBJ1-1; D is unresolved. CDR3 size: 13 residues. The germline V gene encodes CDR1 SGHVS and CDR2 FQNEAQ. Trimming removed 4 bases at V and 4 bases at J, with 10 bases between. The CDR3 sequence is CASSSYGGTEAFF. In DNA form, the CDR3 reads TGTGCCAGCAGCTCCTACGGCGGCACTGAAGCTTTCTTT. The whole variable domain, remainder taken from reference TRBV7-8 and TRBJ1-1, is GAGVSQSPRYKVAKRGQDVALRCDPISGHVSLFWYQQALGQGPEFLTYFQNEAQLDKSGLPSDRFFAERPEGSVSTLKIQRTQQEDSAVYLCASSSYGGTEAFFGQGTRLTVV.

J is TRBJ2-3 and V is TRBV5-1; unclear D gene. In germline, CDR1 is SGHRS, CDR2 YFSETQ. The CDR3 runs to 13 residues. Trimming shortened V by 2 bases and J by 5 bases, and 9 bases separated the two germline ends. The CDR3: CASSFSERDTQYF. CDR3 nucleotide sequence: TGCGCCAGCAGCTTCAGCGAGCGAGATACGCAGTATTTT.

This clonotype was counted many times. The chain employs TRBV6-5 and TRBJ2-1, with no clear D. V lost 6 bases and J 0 bases, leaving 6 bases between the germline ends. Germline assignment: CDR1 MNHEY and CDR2 SVGAGI. The CDR3 sequence is 13 residues long. The CDR3 bases are TGTGCCAGCAGCATCAGCTCCTACAATGAGCAGTTCTTC. Its protein is CASSISSYNEQFF.

This clonotype was recorded a few times. The chain recombines TRBV6-2 or TRBV6-3 with TRBJ2-7; 9 bases are shared with TRBD1. V was pared by 6 bases and J by 1 base, with 7 bases of the junction left unmatched. Per the germline V gene, CDR1 is MNHEY and CDR2 is SVGEGT. The CDR3 covers 15 residues. The CDR3 coding sequence is TGTGCCAGCAGCTCGGCGGGGACAGGGTCCTACGAGCAGTACTTC. It translates to CASSSAGTGSYEQYF.

The table lists this clonotype with many counts. This sequence joins TRBV6-6 and TRBJ2-7; 9 bases line up with TRBD1. The CDR3 runs to 14 residues. CDR1 MNHNY and CDR2 SVGAGI come from the germline V gene (reference sequence). V was clipped by 5 bases and J by 6 bases; unmatched bases: 8. DNA of the CDR3: TGTGCCAGCAGTCCGGGGACAGGGAGGTCCGAGCAGTACTTC. It translates to CASSPGTGRSEQYF.

This clonotype was counted between two and nine times. V and J are TRBV12-3 or TRBV12-4 and TRBJ2-3; D not certain. The CDR3 covers 17 residues. The V end lost 3 bases, the J end lost 0 bases, and 16 bases lay between the germline ends. CDR3 amino acids: CASSFDGTTSSTDTQYF. CDR3 in DNA: TGTGCCAGCAGTTTCGACGGCACCACTTCTAGCACAGATACGCAGTATTTT.

V is TRBV4-1 and J is TRBJ1-4; a weak D match, TRBD1 (6 bases). Trimming shortened V by 0 bases and J by 7 bases, and 12 bases separated the two germline ends. CDR3 length equals 15 residues. The germline CDR1 and CDR2 sequences are MGHRA and YSYEKL. The DNA of the CDR3 is TGCGCCAGCAGCCAAGAACGCAGGGGTGGTGAAAAACTGTTTTTT. Its protein is CASSQERRGGEKLFF.

This clonotype was seen only a few times. The chain joins TRBV12-3 or TRBV12-4 to TRBJ1-5; a weak D match, TRBD1 (5 bases). The V end was cut by 5 bases, the J end by 7 bases, with 6 bases between. CDR3 length equals 11 residues. CDR3 loop: CASSRGQPQHF. CDR3 sequence (DNA): TGTGCCAGCAGTAGGGGACAGCCCCAGCATTTT.

This clonotype was picked up many times. The chain combines TRBV12-3 or TRBV12-4 with TRBJ2-3, with no clear D. CDR3 length equals 12 residues. Deletions cut 6 bases from V and 0 bases from J, with 4 bases between. CDR3 DNA: TGTGCCAGCAGCTCTAGCACAGATACGCAGTATTTT. Its protein is CASSSSTDTQYF.

This chain uses TRBV29-1 with TRBJ2-5; no clear D. V lost 3 bases to trimming and J lost 5 bases, with 13 bases between them. This CDR3 spans 13 amino acids. CDR1 and CDR2 (germline): SQVTM, ANQGSEA. The CDR3 sequence is CSVDSANPETQYF. CDR3 in DNA: TGCAGCGTTGACAGCGCGAATCCGGAGACCCAGTACTTC.

This clonotype was found many times. The chain recombines TRBV7-2 with TRBJ2-5; D possibly matches TRBD1 or TRBD2 (5 bases each). From germline, CDR1 is SGHTA and CDR2 FQGNSA. V gave up 5 bases and J gave up 5 bases, with 12 bases separating them. The CDR3 runs 13 residues. This chain's CDR3 is CASSRTGGETQYF. Here the CDR3 DNA reads TGTGCCAGCAGCCGTACAGGCGGGGAGACCCAGTACTTC.

In its sample, this clonotype was seen a few times. The rearrangement links TRBV9 to TRBJ1-2; TRBD1 matches 10 bases. The CDR3 has 14 residues. Germline V gene lookup returns CDR1 SGDLS and CDR2 YYNGEE. The J segment lost 8 bases and the V segment lost 5 bases, leaving 9 bases of the junction unmatched. CDR3 in DNA: TGTGCCAGCAGAGACCGGACAGGGGGAAAGGGCTACACCTTC. Translation: CASRDRTGGKGYTF. Variable domain in full (rest from reference TRBV9 and TRBJ1-2): DSGVTQTPKHLITATGQRVTLRCSPRSGDLSVYWYQQSLDQGLQFLIQYYNGEERAKGNILERFSAQQFPDLHSELNLSSLELGDSALYFCASRDRTGGKGYTFGSGTRLTVV.

The chain has TRBV6-2 or TRBV6-3 and TRBJ2-5; possibly TRBD1 for D (6 bases). This CDR3 is 13 amino acids long. Germline V lookup: CDR1 MNHEY, CDR2 SVGEGT. The ends were cut back, 5 bases at V and 5 bases at J, with 12 bases in the middle. The CDR3 sequence is CASSPTDRETQYF. In DNA, the CDR3 is TGTGCCAGCAGTCCGACTGACAGGGAGACCCAGTACTTC.